A selection of T cell receptor beta chains follows, all from one sample in a study of long-term antiretroviral therapy in people with HIV. The method was immunoSEQ multiplex PCR; TCRdb's version includes in-frame clones alone and lacks a portion of them. Of about 28,000 clones listed, 70% to 90% are singletons. This specimen was unsorted PBMCs, taken 0.8 years after starting antiretroviral therapy. The receptors were gathered from a woman under 40 with HIV. Both conserved end residues are trimmed from each CDR3.

TRBJ1-5 TRBV7-2 ASSQGTGLSSNQPQH
TRBJ2-1 TRBV4-2 ASRGVTYNEQF
TRBJ1-2 TRBV9 ASSSSRRGQGSEGAYGYT
TRBJ1-3 TRBV5-5 ASSLGDRQGGNTIY
TRBJ2-3 TRBV11-2 ASSSRLSGSGSTDTQY
TRBJ1-1 TRBV11-2 ASSLVWGGAGRTEAF
TRBJ2-3 TRBV9 ASSASTVSETQY
TRBJ2-1 TRBV2 ASSLNEQF
TRBJ1-1 TRBV7-9 ASSLEQGGGTEAF
TRBJ1-2 TRBV19 ASSVTGYGYT
TRBJ1-2 TRBV5-1 ASSLSSGLANYGYT
TRBJ2-5 TRBV14 ASKPWGSQETQY
TRBJ2-1 TRBV2 ASSRGSTQGLGEQF
TRBJ1-2 TRBV7-9 ASSSSVGLYGYT
TRBJ2-1 TRBV2 ASHEGFGEQF
TRBJ1-2 TRBV19 AAPPSLRSYGYT
TRBJ1-2 TRBV11-2 ASSFNFELEGDYT
TRBJ2-1 TRBV4-1 ASSQLAGGVNEQF
TRBJ1-1 TRBV15 ATRDRNTEAF
TRBJ2-5 TRBV5-1 ASSLASGPSKGETQY
TRBJ2-1 TRBV10-3 AIRTISGTGTHNEQF
TRBJ2-2 TRBV7-7 ASSLTGQGAPGELF
TRBJ1-1 TRBV5-1 ASKRQGPMNTEAF
TRBJ1-4 TRBV7-3 ASSLRYGPNEKLF
TRBJ2-5 TRBV19 ASRQIGQAETQY
TRBJ1-1 TRBV4-1 ASSQDGQGDTEAF
TRBJ1-2 TRBV14 ASSQSPGMAGYT
TRBJ1-5 TRBV6-6 ASHDRPNQPQH
TRBJ2-3 TRBV2 ASSDGRGLVVRGTDTQY
TRBJ1-2 TRBV6-1 ASREPGQGAGGYT
TRBJ2-6 TRBV2 ASSDRGSGANVLT
TRBJ2-7 TRBV28 ASSWGPYEQY
TRBJ2-1 TRBV9 ASRRDREDNEQF
TRBJ1-5 TRBV15 ATSRDKGYNQPQH
TRBJ2-1 TRBV11-2 ASTPLGGGYNEQF
TRBJ2-1 TRBV11-2 ASMTSGVYNEQF
TRBJ1-1 TRBV9 ASSALGPEAF
TRBJ2-2 TRBV9 ASSPEGREAGELF
TRBJ1-1 TRBV6-5 ASRGGALYTEAF
TRBJ2-2 TRBV19 ASSQATGSNTGELF
TRBJ2-2 TRBV6-1 ASSERAYISNTGELF
TRBJ2-1 TRBV4-2 ASSQERDRLWEQF
TRBJ1-2 TRBV27 ASSLRSTGGPDGYT
TRBJ1-4 TRBV7-9 ASSPDRGGNEKLF
TRBJ1-1 TRBV30 AWSESVNTEAF
TRBJ2-2 TRBV27 ASSLGRQLNTGELF
TRBJ2-5 TRBV7-9 ASSFSDRGSLETQY
TRBJ1-1 TRBV10-1 ASRDSLNTEAF
TRBJ1-6 TRBV5-1 ASSLSGESSPLH